Following are 15 T cell receptor beta chains from one sample sequenced in a study of shared clonotypes between healthy human individuals (dated by TCRdb to about 2020). Library prep was done by the immunoSEQ multiplex PCR assay. The table was pulled from immuneACCESS by TCRdb, which kept in-frame rearrangements only. Such tables lose some clones; where checked, under half of the loss comes from unresolved V genes, and the rest has no known cause. The sample table contains roughly 2.5 million clones; only one count was recorded for around 94% of them. The top ten constitute around 0.14% of the sample. The specimen sequenced was naive CD4+ T cells sorted from blood. Per the publication, the cell subset or site label means: CD45RA+ positively selected. The receptors were sampled from a man between 18 and 29 years old in good health.

About this clone itself: At one boundary the junction diverges from the germline segment, which might be a read error. The chain carries TRBV10-3 and TRBJ2-1, with TRBD1 matching 7 bases. Per the germline V gene, CDR1 is ENHRY and CDR2 is SYGVKD. The length of the CDR3 is 13 residues. For the CDR3, the DNA is TGTGCCATCAGTGAGGGGACAGACAACGAGCAGTTCTTC. This translates into CAISEGTDNEQFF.

The rearrangement links TRBV10-3 to TRBJ2-3; the match to TRBD2 covers 7 bases. This CDR3 region has 13 residues. Germline V gene lookup returns CDR1 ENHRY and CDR2 SYGVKD. V was clipped by 10 bases and J by 2 bases; unmatched bases: 6. The CDR3 coding sequence is TGTGCCACCGGGACTACCGACACAGATACGCAGTATTTT. This sequence encodes CATGTTDTDTQYF.

The chain carries TRBV29-1 and TRBJ1-2; TRBD1 matches 7 bases. J gave up 2 bases and V 4 bases, and 13 bases lay outside the gene matches. The length of the CDR3 is 16 residues. Germline CDR1 SQVTM, CDR2 ANQGSEA. The CDR3 DNA sequence: TGCAGCGTTGCCCGGCTAATCACAGGGGAGAACTATGGCTACACCTTC. It encodes CSVARLITGENYGYTF.

The rearrangement links TRBV6-1 to TRBJ1-4, with no clear D. CDR1 MNHNS and CDR2 SASEGT come from the germline V gene. The CDR3 covers 14 residues. V was clipped by 7 bases and J by 3 bases, with 12 bases between them. DNA of the CDR3: TGTGCCAGCATAAGGGATAGGTCTAATGAAAAACTGTTTTTT. Encoded protein: CASIRDRSNEKLFF.

The rearrangement links TRBV6-1 to TRBJ2-3; maybe TRBD2 (5 bases). Germline loops: CDR1 MNHNS, CDR2 SASEGT. V dropped 2 bases and J dropped 8 bases, with 11 bases sitting between them. The CDR3 spans 13 residues. The CDR3 spells CASSELGAVTQYF. CDR3 DNA sequence: TGTGCCAGCAGTGAATTGGGAGCGGTTACGCAGTATTTT.

The chain has TRBV6-5 and TRBJ2-5, with D unresolved. The CDR3 length is 14 residues. Germline CDR1 MNHEY, CDR2 SVGAGI. V was trimmed by 0 bases and J by 5 bases, leaving 10 bases between them. The DNA of the CDR3 is TGTGCCAGCAGTTACTCGACACCCCTGGAGACCCAGTACTTC. It is translated as CASSYSTPLETQYF.

The chain uses TRBV30 and TRBJ2-7; 7 nucleotides align to TRBD1. The trim removed 5 bases at V and 6 bases at J, leaving 19 bases unmatched. CDR3 size: 16 residues. CDR1 and CDR2 (germline): GTSNPN, SVGIG (reference sequence). For the CDR3, the DNA is TGTGCCTGGTCCCACGTAGGGACAGCCGTGCCGTCCGAGCAGTACTTC. It yields the protein CAWSHVGTAVPSEQYF.

This sequence joins TRBV2 and TRBJ1-2; 7 nucleotides line up with TRBD1. V lost 4 bases to trimming and J lost 4 bases; unmatched junction nucleotides: 6. CDR1 SNHLY and CDR2 FYNNEI come from the germline V gene. The length of the CDR3 is 14 residues. The CDR3 is CASSGDRNVYGYTF. In DNA, the CDR3 is TGTGCCAGCAGTGGGGACAGAAACGTCTATGGCTACACCTTC.

V gene TRBV4-3 combines with J gene TRBJ2-5; TRBD1 agrees at 7 bases. Germline CDR1 and CDR2: LGHNA and YSLEER. The CDR3 length is 15 residues. V lost 3 bases, J lost 2 bases, and 6 bases stayed unmatched. The CDR3 loop is CASSQALGQQETQYF. The CDR3 DNA sequence: TGCGCCAGCAGCCAGGCACTGGGACAGCAAGAGACCCAGTACTTC.

The chain couples TRBV10-3 to TRBJ2-5, with 10 bases identical to TRBD2. V gave up 0 bases and J gave up 6 bases; unmatched junction bases: 7. Germline V gene lookup returns CDR1 ENHRY and CDR2 SYGVKD. The CDR3 spans 16 residues. The DNA of the CDR3 is TGTGCCATCAGTGAGTCTTCCCTAGCGGGAGCACAGACCCAGTACTTC. Amino acids: CAISESSLAGAQTQYF.

The rearrangement uses TRBV6-6 and TRBJ2-6; TRBD2 agrees at 7 bases. The CDR3 length is 16 residues. Germline assignment: CDR1 MNHNY and CDR2 SVGAGI (reference sequence). The V segment lost 10 bases and the J segment 2 bases; nucleotides outside the gene matches: 11. The DNA of the CDR3 is TGTGCCACCAGATGGAACCGGGAGGCTGGGGCCAACGTCCTGACTTTC. Its translation is CATRWNREAGANVLTF.

In regard to this clone: At the DNA level, this CDR3 is encoded by other sequences in the same sample as well. The chain couples TRBV19 to TRBJ2-7; D is unclear. Germline V CDR1 and CDR2: LNHDA, SQIVND (reference sequence). V lost 3 bases to trimming and J lost 4 bases, with 7 bases between them. The CDR3 is made up of 12 amino acids. The CDR3: CASSIWGYEQYF. In DNA, the CDR3 is TGTGCCAGTAGTATTTGGGGTTACGAGCAGTACTTC.

The V gene is TRBV7-9, the J gene TRBJ1-4; no firm D call. The CDR3 spans 12 residues. Trimming stripped 5 bases from V and 8 bases from J, with 9 bases between. Germline CDR1 reads SEHNR; CDR2 reads FQNEAQ (reference sequence). The CDR3 spells CASSPNTEKLFF. The DNA for the CDR3 is TGTGCCAGCAGCCCCAACACCGAAAAACTGTTTTTT.

On this clone: The sample carries other DNA sequences with the same CDR3. The chain links TRBV5-6 to TRBJ2-7; D not resolved. This CDR3 region has 13 residues. Trimming shortened V by 0 bases and J by 2 bases, and 6 bases separated the two germline ends. Germline V lookup: CDR1 SGHDT, CDR2 YYEEEE. The CDR3 region has the DNA TGTGCCAGCAGCTTGGGTGGCACCTACGAGCAGTACTTC. Amino acids: CASSLGGTYEQYF.

This chain links TRBV6-6 with TRBJ2-7, with 12 bases lining up with TRBD2. The CDR3 totals 14 residues. J lost 3 bases, V lost 6 bases, and 3 bases had no gene match. In germline, CDR1 is MNHNY, CDR2 SVGAGI (reference sequence). The CDR3 DNA reads as TGTGCCAGCAGACGGACTAGCGGGAACTACGAGCAGTACTTC. Amino acid sequence: CASRRTSGNYEQYF.